Reported below is one TCR beta chain. The sample comes from a study of cytomegalovirus exposure and HLA in healthy donors. It was with 60 Vbeta and 13 Jbeta primers that the PCR ran. Original analysis: In a later analysis, of around 85 million unique beta chains, roughly 10 million appeared in at least two donors. The protocol was immunoSEQ multiplex PCR, while the TCRdb copy is restricted to in-frame clones and leaves out a portion. The DNA gave D and trimming, while V, J and clone size come from that table. The sample carries 150,000 to 200,000 clones, 70% to 80% recorded once. From germline, CDR1 is MDHEN and CDR2 SYDVKM. V lost 6 bases and J 0 bases, leaving 15 bases between the germline ends. CDR3 length: 16 amino acids.

This sequence joins TRBV28 and TRBJ2-4; possible D gene TRBD2, 5 bases. This receptor was identified in a woman in her forties or fifties in good health and CMV-seronegative. The sample consisted of PBMCs. The CDR3 bases are TGTGCCAGCAGGCCCTACGGGATTCTAGCCAAAAACATTCAGTACTTC. Protein: CASRPYGILAKNIQYF.